These 18 T cell receptor beta chains originate from one sample sequenced in a study of cytomegalovirus exposure and HLA in healthy donors (dated by TCRdb to the late 2010s). To prepare the library, the immunoSEQ multiplex PCR assay was applied. For the multiplex PCR, a mixture combining 60 forward primers for TCR Vbeta segments and 13 reverse primers for TCR Jbeta segments was used. Entries here come from immuneACCESS through TCRdb and include only in-frame sequences with V and J called. Some clones fail to appear in such tables; in the studies checked, an unresolved V gene covers under half of the shortfall, and the cause of the remainder is unknown. The sample records around 150,000 clones, around 63% of which are singletons. The ten largest clones capture 4% to 5.5% of the sample. What was sequenced was PBMCs. The receptor source for this set is a woman between 18 and 29 years old in good health and CMV-seropositive.

The chain is built from TRBV6-5 and TRBJ1-2, with a tentative D call TRBD1 (6 bases). The CDR3 has 15 amino acids. Trimming removed 5 bases at V and 7 bases at J, with 20 bases between. Germline V lookup: CDR1 MNHEY, CDR2 SVGAGI. CDR3 loop: CASSKSRQGSGGYTF. In nucleotides, the CDR3 is TGTGCCAGCAGTAAATCCCGGCAGGGGAGTGGTGGCTACACCTTC.

This clone was seen a few times. The chain links TRBV7-3 to TRBJ1-1, with D perhaps TRBD1 (5 bases). This CDR3 is 13 amino acids long. CDR1 and CDR2 from the germline V gene are SGHTA and FQGTGA. The V and J ends lost 2 bases and 4 bases respectively, with 8 bases between them. In DNA, the CDR3 is TGTGCCAGCAGCTTAGGAGGGGCCACTGAAGCTTTCTTT. Protein product: CASSLGGATEAFF.

The rearrangement joins TRBV6-5 to TRBJ2-7, with TRBD2 identical over 9 bases. V dropped 4 bases and J dropped 3; count of bases not matched to a gene: 10. Germline V gene lookup returns CDR1 MNHEY and CDR2 SVGAGI. The CDR3 length is 16 residues. CDR3 DNA sequence: TGTGCCAGCAGTTCCGTTCGACTAGCGGCCTTCTACGAGCAGTACTTC. This codes for CASSSVRLAAFYEQYF.

The CDR3 loop reads CASSEVGQGRGYTF. The CDR3 nucleotides are TGTGCCAGCAGTGAGGTAGGACAGGGACGAGGCTACACCTTC. This sequence joins TRBV2 and TRBJ1-2; 8 bases are shared with TRBD1. There are 14 residues in the CDR3. The germline V gene encodes CDR1 SNHLY and CDR2 FYNNEI. The J segment lost 8 bases and the V segment lost 3 bases, leaving 8 bases of the junction unmatched.

The chain joins TRBV5-1 to TRBJ2-7; 11 positions match TRBD2. Germline V gene lookup returns CDR1 SGHRS and CDR2 YFSETQ. The CDR3 consists of 15 residues. J was trimmed by 3 bases and V by 0 bases; bases with no gene match: 2. The CDR3: CASSLASGGIYEQYF. CDR3 DNA: TGCGCCAGCAGCTTGGCTAGCGGGGGGATCTACGAGCAGTACTTC.

This rearrangement joins TRBV30 to TRBJ2-3, with TRBD1 as a possible D gene (5 bases). Germline values: CDR1 GTSNPN, CDR2 SVGIG (reference sequence). The CDR3 length is 15 residues. The V gene lost 0 bases and the J gene lost 4 bases, with 14 bases spanning the gap. The CDR3 loop is CAWSVRGSWSDTQYF. The CDR3 DNA reads as TGTGCCTGGAGTGTTAGGGGCTCATGGTCAGATACGCAGTATTTT.

This clone occurred a few times. The chain links TRBV27 to TRBJ2-7, with 10 bases aligning to TRBD1. This CDR3 contains 13 residues. The germline V gene has CDR1 MNHEY and CDR2 SMNVEV (reference sequence). The ends lost 3 bases at V and 5 bases at J; junction bases unmatched: 1. The CDR3 bases are TGTGCCAGCAGTTTGACAGGGGGCAACGAGCAGTACTTC. Translation gives CASSLTGGNEQYF.

The V call is TRBV7-2, the J call TRBJ2-2; D unresolved. The CDR3 covers 13 residues. Germline V lookup: CDR1 SGHTA, CDR2 FQGNSA. Trimming shortened V by 3 bases and J by 4 bases, and 6 bases separated the two germline ends. DNA for the CDR3: TGTGCCAGCAGCTTTAAGCCCACCGGGGAGCTGTTTTTT. Translation gives CASSFKPTGELFF.

The chain employs TRBV27 and TRBJ1-4; D perhaps matches TRBD1 (5 bases). Trimming cost V 0 bases and J 6 bases, with 11 bases left between them. This CDR3 region has 15 residues. The germline V gene encodes CDR1 MNHEY and CDR2 SMNVEV (reference sequence). The CDR3: CASSLSLTAYEKLFF. The CDR3 DNA is TGTGCCAGCAGTTTATCGCTGACAGCCTATGAAAAACTGTTTTTT.

The CDR3 nucleotides read TGCGCCAGCAGCTCAAGACAGGGGGTCAAAGCTAACACTGAAGCTTTCTTT. Its protein product is CASSSRQGVKANTEAFF. This chain links TRBV5-1 with TRBJ1-1, with 9 bases lining up with TRBD1. The CDR3 has 17 amino acids. From germline, CDR1 is SGHRS and CDR2 YFSETQ. J gave up 2 bases and V 3 bases, and 11 bases lay outside the gene matches.

V gene TRBV27 combines with J gene TRBJ1-5; D gene unclear. Germline loops: CDR1 MNHEY, CDR2 SMNVEV (reference sequence). V lost 3 bases to trimming and J lost 0 bases, with 3 bases between them. The CDR3 runs to 13 residues. The CDR3 is CASSFVSNQPQHF. The CDR3, as DNA: TGTGCCAGCAGTTTCGTTAGCAATCAGCCCCAGCATTTT.

This clone occurred once. The chain employs TRBV19 and TRBJ1-1, with D perhaps matching TRBD1 (6 bases). Per germline, CDR1 LNHDA and CDR2 SQIVND (reference sequence). The CDR3 is 15 amino acids. V was trimmed by 0 bases and J by 5 bases, leaving 13 bases between them. The CDR3 sequence: CASSIDGGAVTEAFF. The CDR3 DNA is TGTGCCAGTAGTATAGATGGGGGGGCGGTGACTGAAGCTTTCTTT.

This clone occurred once. V and J are TRBV30 and TRBJ2-5, with no clear D. The J call is in doubt because the DNA end fits TRBJ2-7 better. The CDR3 contains 14 residues. Looked up from germline, CDR1 is GTSNPN and CDR2 is SVGIG (reference sequence). The CDR3 protein is CAWSVGSGVREQYF. The CDR3 nucleotides are TGTGCCTGGAGTGTAGGTTCAGGTGTTCGCGAGCAGTACTTC.

The chain employs TRBV2 and TRBJ1-2; perhaps TRBD1 as D (5 bases). V was clipped by 9 bases and J by 6 bases, with 14 bases between them. The CDR3 contains 12 residues. Germline CDR1 SNHLY, CDR2 FYNNEI. The CDR3, as DNA: TGTGCCAGTACTCTGGAAGGGGATGGCTACACCTTC. Encoded protein: CASTLEGDGYTF.

DNA for the CDR3: TGTGCCACCCTGTCCCCGTCCCTCAGAGGGAGAGGGGGCTACGAGCAGTACTTC. Protein sequence: CATLSPSLRGRGGYEQYF. The V gene is TRBV27, the J gene TRBJ2-7, with a tentative D call TRBD1 (6 bases). From germline, CDR1 is MNHEY and CDR2 SMNVEV (reference sequence). The V end was cut by 10 bases, the J end by 3 bases, with 31 bases between. This CDR3 contains 18 residues.

This clone was found a few times. CDR3 DNA sequence: TGTGCCAGCGGGTCCACAGGGCCAAAAGCTTTCTTT. This encodes CASGSTGPKAFF. The chain uses TRBV5-5 and TRBJ1-1; a weak D match, TRBD1 (6 bases). This CDR3 contains 12 residues. Germline V CDR1 and CDR2: SGHKS, YYEKEE (reference sequence). The V end was cut by 7 bases, the J end by 9 bases, with 16 bases between.

V gene TRBV13 combines with J gene TRBJ1-1; D uncertain. Germline assignment: CDR1 PRHDT and CDR2 FYEKMQ (reference sequence). This CDR3 region has 11 residues. The germline V and J ends were trimmed by 3 bases and 4 bases, with 3 bases remaining between them. As DNA, the CDR3 is TGTGCCAGCAGCTTTCGCACTGAAGCTTTCTTT. Amino acids: CASSFRTEAFF.

The rearrangement joins TRBV18 to TRBJ1-2, with a weak D call TRBD1 (5 bases). The germline gives CDR1 KGHSH, CDR2 LQKENI. Trimming removed 6 bases at V and 1 base at J, with 9 bases between. The CDR3 extends over 13 amino acids. The CDR3 DNA sequence: TGTGCCAGCTCGCCGGACATTAACTATGGCTACACCTTC. Protein sequence: CASSPDINYGYTF.